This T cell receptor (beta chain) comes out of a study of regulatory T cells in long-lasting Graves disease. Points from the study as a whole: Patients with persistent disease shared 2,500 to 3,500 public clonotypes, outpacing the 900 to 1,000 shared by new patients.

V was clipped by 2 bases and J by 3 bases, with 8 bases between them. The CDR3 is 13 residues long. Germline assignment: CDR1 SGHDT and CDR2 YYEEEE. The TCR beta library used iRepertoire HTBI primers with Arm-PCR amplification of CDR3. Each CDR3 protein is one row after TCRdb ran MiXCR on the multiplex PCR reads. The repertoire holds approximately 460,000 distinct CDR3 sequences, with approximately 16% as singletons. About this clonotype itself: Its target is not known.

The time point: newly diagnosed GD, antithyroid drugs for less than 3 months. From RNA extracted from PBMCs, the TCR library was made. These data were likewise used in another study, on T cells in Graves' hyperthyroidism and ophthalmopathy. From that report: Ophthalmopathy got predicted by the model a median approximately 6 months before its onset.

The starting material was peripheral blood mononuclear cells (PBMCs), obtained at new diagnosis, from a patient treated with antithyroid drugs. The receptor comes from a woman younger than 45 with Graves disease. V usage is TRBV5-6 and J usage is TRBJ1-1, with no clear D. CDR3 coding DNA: TGTGCCAGCAGCTTTGTTGGGGACACTGAAGCTTTCTTT. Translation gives CASSFVGDTEAFF. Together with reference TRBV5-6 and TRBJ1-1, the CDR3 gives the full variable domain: DAGVTQSPTHLIKTRGQQVTLRCSPKSGHDTVSWYQQALGQGPQFIFQYYEEEERQRGNFPDRFSGHQFPNYSSELNVNALLLGDSALYLCASSFVGDTEAFFGQGTRLTVV.